Presented here are 23 T cell receptor beta chains from one specimen sequenced in a study of fetal regulatory T cell absence and autoimmunity. The assay was immunoSEQ multiplex PCR, and TCRdb's table has in-frame clones only and misses some. The sample contains approximately 46,000 clones, about 86% of which appear only once. Sample: cord blood. The receptors originated from a newborn boy with IPEX syndrome.

The rearrangement links TRBV27 to TRBJ2-6; D tentatively fits TRBD1 or TRBD2 (5 bases each). Germline values: CDR1 MNHEY, CDR2 SMNVEV (reference sequence). CDR3 length: 15 residues. V lost 3 bases and J 4 bases, leaving 10 bases between the germline ends. CDR3 nucleotide sequence: TGTGCCAGCAGTTTGGTCGGGGACGGGGCCAACGTCCTGACTTTC. Amino acids: CASSLVGDGANVLTF.

This sequence joins TRBV11-2 and TRBJ2-2; the D gene is possibly TRBD2 (7 bases). Trimming stripped 5 bases from V and 7 bases from J, with 14 bases between. CDR1 and CDR2 (germline): SGHAT, FQNNGV. The CDR3 extends over 14 amino acids. CDR3 sequence (DNA): TGTGCCAGCAGCCCCATGCGGGGGCACGGGGAGCTGTTTTTT. As protein: CASSPMRGHGELFF.

J is TRBJ2-7 and V is TRBV10-2, with 7 bases matching TRBD2. J lost 3 bases, V lost 4 bases, and 0 bases had no gene match. Germline lookup yields CDR1 WSHSY and CDR2 SAAADI. The CDR3 covers 12 residues. CDR3 coding DNA: TGCGCCAGCAGTGGGACTAGCTACGAGCAGTACTTC. This translates into CASSGTSYEQYF.

This CDR3 reads CASSQGLAGQETQYF. In DNA form, the CDR3 reads TGCGCCAGCAGCCAAGGACTAGCGGGGCAAGAGACCCAGTACTTC. The rearrangement joins TRBV4-3 to TRBJ2-5, with 11 bases identical to TRBD2. Looked up from germline, CDR1 is LGHNA and CDR2 is YSLEER. Trimming took 1 base from V and 2 from J; bases not matched to a gene: 0. The CDR3 totals 15 residues.

This clone came up a few times. The rearrangement joins TRBV5-1 to TRBJ2-7; TRBD2 aligns across 14 bases. Looked up from germline, CDR1 is SGHRS and CDR2 is YFSETQ. This CDR3 has 14 residues. V lost 6 bases, J lost 6 bases, and 5 bases stayed unmatched. In DNA form, the CDR3 reads TGCGCCAGCACCCGGACTAGCGGGAGGAGCGAGCAGTACTTC. It encodes CASTRTSGRSEQYF. The whole variable domain, filled in from reference TRBV5-1 and TRBJ2-7, reads KAGVTQTPRYLIKTRGQQVTLSCSPISGHRSVSWYQQTPGQGLQFLFEYFSETQRNKGNFPGRFSGRQFSNSRSEMNVSTLELGDSALYLCASTRTSGRSEQYFGPGTRLTVT.

This chain uses TRBV4-3 with TRBJ1-2, with unresolved D. The V end was cut by 1 base, the J end by 0 bases, with 9 bases between. CDR1 and CDR2 from the germline V gene are LGHNA and YSLEER. CDR3 length equals 15 residues. CDR3 sequence reads: CASSQGRSPNYGYTF. The CDR3, as DNA: TGCGCCAGCAGCCAAGGACGGTCCCCTAACTATGGCTACACCTTC.

V and J are TRBV2 and TRBJ2-2; 9 nucleotides agree with TRBD2. CDR1 SNHLY and CDR2 FYNNEI come from the germline V gene. The CDR3 contains 17 residues. After removal of 5 bases from V and 0 bases from J, the junction contained 7 bases not matched to a gene. The CDR3 spells CASSLAREGANTGELFF. In DNA, the CDR3 is TGTGCCAGCAGTCTTGCGCGGGAGGGCGCGAACACCGGGGAGCTGTTTTTT.

This chain connects TRBV5-8 to TRBJ1-2, with TRBD1 matching 7 bases. J was trimmed by 3 bases and V by 3 bases; bases with no gene match: 8. This CDR3 has 15 amino acids. The germline V gene encodes CDR1 SGHTS and CDR2 YDEGEE. Written as DNA, the CDR3 is TGTGCCAGCAGCTCTAGGTTACAGGGGTACTATGGCTACACCTTC. It encodes CASSSRLQGYYGYTF.

The J gene is TRBJ2-4, the V gene TRBV11-2; D remains unclear. The CDR3 has 15 amino acids. Germline values: CDR1 SGHAT, CDR2 FQNNGV. V shed 5 bases and J shed 0 bases, with 11 bases lying between them. This CDR3 is CASSVITVAKNIQYF. The CDR3 DNA reads TGTGCCAGCAGCGTAATAACAGTAGCCAAAAACATTCAGTACTTC.

The rearrangement links TRBV20-1 to TRBJ2-7; D might be TRBD1 (5 bases). CDR3 length: 11 amino acids. V lost 7 bases to trimming and J lost 3 bases, with 10 bases between them. The V gene's germline CDR1 is DFQATT and CDR2 SNEGSKA (reference sequence). CDR3 sequence: CSVAGNYEQYF. CDR3 coding DNA: TGCAGTGTAGCAGGGAACTACGAGCAGTACTTC.

This clone has only a few counts. For the CDR3, the DNA is TGTGCTAGTGGTTTGGAATATGGCTACGAGCAGTACTTC. Protein sequence: CASGLEYGYEQYF. The rearrangement uses TRBV12-5 and TRBJ2-7; no reliable D call. Germline-derived CDR1 and CDR2 are LGHNT and FRNRAP. The CDR3 spans 13 residues. Trimming left V 1 base short and J 3 bases short, with 7 bases between.

This clone was detected once. This chain joins TRBV6-5 and TRBJ1-2; D not resolved. Germline CDR1 reads MNHEY; CDR2 reads SVGAGI. V was cut by 7 bases and J by 4 bases, with 7 bases left in between. The length of the CDR3 is 11 residues. CDR3 nucleotide sequence: TGTGCCAGCACCACTGGCTATGGCTACACCTTC. Protein: CASTTGYGYTF.

V and J are TRBV29-1 and TRBJ2-2, with TRBD1 matching 11 bases. CDR3 length: 14 residues. V lost 2 bases, J lost 7 bases, and 3 bases stayed unmatched. In germline, CDR1 is SQVTM, CDR2 ANQGSEA. CDR3 bases: TGCAGCGTTGAACCGGGACAGGGGGTCGGGGAGCTGTTTTTT. It codes for CSVEPGQGVGELFF.

The chain uses TRBV6-1 and TRBJ1-5; tentatively, D is TRBD1 (5 bases). Germline CDR1 and CDR2: MNHNS and SASEGT. V was cut by 5 bases and J by 1 base, with 6 bases left in between. This CDR3 is built from 13 residues. The CDR3 is CASSWDSNQPQHF. CDR3 in DNA: TGTGCCAGCAGTTGGGACAGCAATCAGCCCCAGCATTTT.

V and J are TRBV13 and TRBJ1-1; maybe TRBD1 (6 bases). V was cut by 0 bases and J by 7 bases, with 12 bases left in between. The CDR3 totals 14 residues. The germline gives CDR1 PRHDT, CDR2 FYEKMQ (reference sequence). CDR3 loop: CASSLGRQAYEAFF. In DNA form, the CDR3 reads TGTGCCAGCAGCTTAGGGCGACAGGCTTATGAAGCTTTCTTT.

The CDR3 spells CASSPRQDLNTEAFF. The CDR3 nucleotides are TGTGCCAGCAGTCCAAGACAGGACCTGAACACTGAAGCTTTCTTT. V gene TRBV27 combines with J gene TRBJ1-1; possibly TRBD1 for D (6 bases). This CDR3 is 15 amino acids long. Germline V gene data show CDR1 as MNHEY and CDR2 as SMNVEV (reference sequence). V lost 5 bases to trimming and J lost 0 bases, with 13 bases between them.

This clone was seen a single time. The J gene is TRBJ2-1, the V gene TRBV12-5, with TRBD1 identical over 11 bases. The CDR3 is made up of 15 amino acids. CDR1 LGHNT and CDR2 FRNRAP come from the germline V gene. The ends lost 5 bases at V and 6 bases at J; junction bases unmatched: 6. CDR3 DNA: TGTGCTAGTGGTCCGGGACAGGGGGAATTCAATGAGCAGTTCTTC. This codes for CASGPGQGEFNEQFF.

The chain couples TRBV7-9 to TRBJ2-3; D not certain. Trimming left V 0 bases short and J 2 bases short, with 3 bases between. CDR3 length: 13 amino acids. Germline CDR1 and CDR2: SEHNR and FQNEAQ (reference sequence). For the CDR3, the DNA is TGTGCCAGCAGCTTAGCCGCCACAGATACGCAGTATTTT. As protein: CASSLAATDTQYF.

This sequence joins TRBV10-3 and TRBJ2-3; D tentatively reads TRBD1 or TRBD2 (6 bases each). CDR1 ENHRY and CDR2 SYGVKD come from the germline V gene. The CDR3 spans 14 residues. V was clipped by 10 bases and J by 3 bases, with 17 bases between them. The CDR3 reads CATRQQGGTDTQYF. The DNA of the CDR3 is TGTGCCACCCGGCAACAGGGAGGAACAGATACGCAGTATTTT.

V is TRBV6-1 and J is TRBJ1-4; D ambiguous. V lost 2 bases to trimming and J lost 10 bases, with 5 bases between them. Germline V lookup: CDR1 MNHNS, CDR2 SASEGT. This CDR3 spans 11 amino acids. CDR3 residues: CASSERRKLFF. The CDR3 DNA reads as TGTGCCAGCAGTGAAAGGCGAAAACTGTTTTTT.

This clone has only a few counts. J is TRBJ1-6 and V is TRBV6-1; D is unclear. This CDR3 has 13 residues. CDR1 and CDR2 (germline): MNHNS, SASEGT. V was clipped by 5 bases and J by 10 bases, with 12 bases between them. CDR3 sequence reads: CASSPYLGSPLHF. Written as DNA, the CDR3 is TGTGCCAGCAGTCCCTACTTAGGGTCACCCCTCCACTTT.

The rearrangement joins TRBV12-5 to TRBJ1-3; maybe TRBD1 (5 bases). From germline, CDR1 is LGHNT and CDR2 FRNRAP. The V gene lost 2 bases and the J gene lost 0 bases, with 11 bases spanning the gap. The length of the CDR3 is 16 residues. The CDR3 loop reads CASGLMIGGSGNTIYF. The CDR3 nucleotides are TGTGCTAGTGGTTTGATGATCGGGGGCTCTGGAAACACCATATATTTT. Complete variable domain (other parts from reference TRBV12-5 and TRBJ1-3): DARVTQTPRHKVTEMGQEVTMRCQPILGHNTVFWYRQTMMQGLELLAYFRNRAPLDDSGMPKDRFSAEMPDATLATLKIQPSEPRDSAVYFCASGLMIGGSGNTIYFGEGSWLTVV.

This chain joins TRBV6-1 and TRBJ2-7; no clear D gene. This CDR3 region has 15 residues. Trimming cost V 7 bases and J 4 bases, with 20 bases left between them. Germline CDR1 and CDR2: MNHNS and SASEGT. This CDR3 reads CASTPLGFLGYEQYF. CDR3 DNA sequence: TGTGCCAGCACCCCCCTGGGATTTTTGGGGTACGAGCAGTACTTC.